The 8 T cell receptor beta chains in this list originate from one sample, sequenced in a study of blood T cell repertoires in COVID-19. Profiling relied on immunoSEQ multiplex PCR, and the TCRdb table lists in-frame clones only, not all of them. The sample has 180,000 or so clones, 70% to 90% seen once. The specimen sequenced was peripheral blood. These receptors came from a man between 40 and 49 years old with active or convalescent COVID-19.

The chain has TRBV29-1 and TRBJ2-7; a possible D gene is TRBD1 (5 bases). The CDR3 totals 15 residues. The germline V gene encodes CDR1 SQVTM and CDR2 ANQGSEA. Trimming stripped 1 base from V and 3 bases from J, with 16 bases between. The CDR3 is CSVEAVSQGYYEQYF. In DNA form, the CDR3 reads TGCAGCGTTGAAGCCGTATCCCAGGGTTACTACGAGCAGTACTTC.

This sequence joins TRBV6-5 and TRBJ1-5, with a possible D match to TRBD1 (5 bases). Per the germline V gene, CDR1 is MNHEY and CDR2 is SVGAGI. V was trimmed by 2 bases and J by 0 bases, leaving 8 bases between them. The CDR3 loop spans 15 amino acids. CDR3 residues: CASSYTGNSNQPQHF. In DNA form, the CDR3 reads TGTGCCAGCAGTTACACAGGAAATAGCAATCAGCCCCAGCATTTT.

This clone has just one count. V is TRBV19 and J is TRBJ1-2; a weak D match, TRBD1 (6 bases). Germline assignment: CDR1 LNHDA and CDR2 SQIVND (reference sequence). V was clipped by 3 bases and J by 4 bases, with 9 bases between them. This CDR3 has 13 residues. The CDR3 DNA reads TGTGCCAGTAGTATGGCGACAGGCTATGGCTACACCTTC. Translation gives CASSMATGYGYTF.

This chain's CDR3 is CASSDRLAEDTQYF. The CDR3 nucleotides are TGTGCCAGCAGCGACAGACTAGCGGAGGATACGCAGTATTTT. The chain links TRBV9 to TRBJ2-3; TRBD2 matches at 9 bases. The germline CDR1 and CDR2 sequences are SGDLS and YYNGEE. J gave up 6 bases and V 3 bases, and 5 bases lay outside the gene matches. This CDR3 spans 14 amino acids.

The chain uses TRBV4-1 and TRBJ1-2; 11 nucleotides agree with TRBD1. The J segment lost 7 bases and the V segment lost 8 bases, leaving 12 bases of the junction unmatched. From germline, CDR1 is MGHRA and CDR2 YSYEKL. The CDR3 is 15 amino acids. The CDR3 sequence is CASAIQDRGRSGYTF. CDR3 bases: TGCGCCAGCGCTATACAGGACAGGGGGCGTAGTGGCTACACCTTC.

This clone has more than one count but fewer than ten. V is TRBV20-1 and J is TRBJ1-2, with 11 bases lining up with TRBD1. Germline CDR1 and CDR2: DFQATT and SNEGSKA (reference sequence). The junction had 5 bases not matched to a gene; V was cut back by 3 bases and J by 8 bases. The CDR3 is 13 amino acids. The CDR3 DNA follows: TGCAGTGCTAGTCCCGGGACAGGGGGAGGCTACACCTTC. Translating it yields CSASPGTGGGYTF.

J is TRBJ2-1 and V is TRBV7-2, with 9 bases fitting TRBD1. The V gene's germline CDR1 is SGHTA and CDR2 FQGNSA. The CDR3 contains 19 residues. The V segment lost 3 bases and the J segment 4 bases; nucleotides outside the gene matches: 16. CDR3 in DNA: TGTGCCAGCAGCTTTAAGGTTGGAGGGGACAGGGTGGGATACAATGAGCAGTTCTTC. Translated, it gives CASSFKVGGDRVGYNEQFF.

The genes are TRBV6-4 and TRBJ2-7, with D perhaps TRBD2 (5 bases). Trimming shortened V by 4 bases and J by 3 bases, and 13 bases separated the two germline ends. The length of the CDR3 is 14 residues. Germline CDR1 is MRHNA and CDR2 is SNTAGT. The CDR3 coding sequence is TGTGCCAGCAGTGTTAGTCGGGGAAACTACGAGCAGTACTTC. Translated, it gives CASSVSRGNYEQYF.